A single sample gave rise to the 14 T cell receptor beta chains below, sequenced in a study of cytomegalovirus exposure and HLA in healthy donors. With 60 Vbeta and 13 Jbeta primers, the PCR was carried out. TCRdb's copy holds only in-frame clones and misses some; the assay was immunoSEQ multiplex PCR. Among some 150,000 clones, around nine tenths were seen once, and the ten largest hold 0.85%. The source material was PBMCs. These receptors originate from a woman aged 25 to 39 in good health and CMV-seronegative.

This clone appeared once. The rearrangement joins TRBV5-1 to TRBJ2-7; 8 bases fit TRBD2. The ends lost 2 bases at V and 0 bases at J; junction bases unmatched: 4. Germline V CDR1 and CDR2: SGHRS, YFSETQ. CDR3 length equals 15 residues. The CDR3: CASSFDGRGSYEQYF. CDR3 DNA sequence: TGCGCCAGCAGCTTCGACGGGAGGGGCTCCTACGAGCAGTACTTC.

The CDR3 DNA follows: TGTGCCAGCAGGGACTTCATTAGCTCCTACAATGAGCAGTTCTTC. Residues: CASRDFISSYNEQFF. V and J are TRBV11-2 and TRBJ2-1; a possible D gene is TRBD2 (5 bases). The ends were cut back, 6 bases at V and 0 bases at J, with 12 bases in the middle. The V gene's germline CDR1 is SGHAT and CDR2 FQNNGV. CDR3 length equals 15 residues.

V is TRBV7-2 and J is TRBJ2-7; 7 bases are shared with TRBD2. The CDR3 consists of 18 residues. CDR1 and CDR2 (germline): SGHTA, FQGNSA. V lost 2 bases, J lost 0 bases, and 13 bases stayed unmatched. CDR3 region: CASSLRGGPAVSSYEQYF. The CDR3 nucleotides read TGTGCCAGCAGCTTAAGGGGAGGGCCGGCGGTTAGCTCCTACGAGCAGTACTTC.

The chain links TRBV5-6 to TRBJ1-3; the D is unclear. V lost 3 bases, J lost 0 bases, and 10 bases lay in between. CDR1 and CDR2 (germline): SGHDT, YYEEEE. This CDR3 spans 15 amino acids. Here the CDR3 reads CASSYLRVSGNTIYF. CDR3 DNA sequence: TGTGCCAGCAGCTACCTACGAGTCTCTGGAAACACCATATATTTT. The full variable domain, its missing parts supplied by reference TRBV5-6 and TRBJ1-3, is DAGVTQSPTHLIKTRGQQVTLRCSPKSGHDTVSWYQQALGQGPQFIFQYYEEEERQRGNFPDRFSGHQFPNYSSELNVNALLLGDSALYLCASSYLRVSGNTIYFGEGSWLTVV.

This clone appeared once. The rearrangement joins TRBV19 to TRBJ2-1; D uncertain. The CDR3 runs to 15 residues. The V gene lost 8 bases and the J gene lost 0 bases, with 14 bases spanning the gap. CDR1 and CDR2 (germline): LNHDA, SQIVND (reference sequence). CDR3 in amino acids: CASSPPVSSYNEQFF. The CDR3 DNA reads TGTGCCAGTTCCCCCCCCGTTAGCTCCTACAATGAGCAGTTCTTC. The whole variable domain, filled in from reference TRBV19 and TRBJ2-1, reads DGGITQSPKYLFRKEGQNVTLSCEQNLNHDAMYWYRQDPGQGLRLIYYSQIVNDFQKGDIAEGYSVSREKKESFPLTVTSAQKNPTAFYLCASSPPVSSYNEQFFGPGTRLTVL.

This rearrangement joins TRBV7-2 to TRBJ1-5; D is undetermined. CDR1 SGHTA and CDR2 FQGNSA come from the germline V gene. The CDR3 totals 13 residues. Trimming cost V 1 base and J 6 bases, with 7 bases left between them. In DNA form, the CDR3 reads TGTGCCAGCAGCTTAGAAGCCACTCAGCCCCAGCATTTT. Translating it yields CASSLEATQPQHF.

The rearrangement links TRBV7-9 to TRBJ2-2; the D gene is possibly TRBD1 (6 bases). The CDR3 runs 16 residues. V gave up 8 bases and J gave up 1 base, with 17 bases separating them. CDR1 and CDR2 from the germline V gene are SEHNR and FQNEAQ (reference sequence). CDR3 sequence: CASLHRATENTGELFF. CDR3 bases: TGTGCCAGCCTACACAGGGCTACTGAGAACACCGGGGAGCTGTTTTTT.

V gene TRBV4-1 combines with J gene TRBJ1-1; no clear D gene. V was trimmed by 1 base and J by 5 bases, leaving 11 bases between them. Germline CDR1 reads MGHRA; CDR2 reads YSYEKL. The CDR3 sequence is 14 residues long. The CDR3 reads CASSQVFERTEAFF. In nucleotides, the CDR3 is TGCGCCAGCAGCCAAGTTTTTGAGAGGACTGAAGCTTTCTTT.

This rearrangement joins TRBV5-4 to TRBJ2-5, with 9 bases aligning to TRBD1. Near its end, the DNA agrees better with TRBJ2-7, so the J call may be wrong. From germline, CDR1 is SGHNT and CDR2 YYREEE (reference sequence). This CDR3 comprises 14 residues. This CDR3 is CASSFNRGPGEQYF. The CDR3 DNA sequence: TGTGCCAGCAGCTTCAACAGGGGGCCCGGCGAGCAGTACTTC.

A single count supports this clone. This chain connects TRBV15 to TRBJ2-5, with 7 bases fitting TRBD1. The J segment lost 5 bases and the V segment lost 3 bases, leaving 6 bases of the junction unmatched. Per germline, CDR1 LNHNV and CDR2 YYDKDF (reference sequence). This CDR3 spans 14 amino acids. The CDR3 protein is CATSSLTGVETQYF. DNA for the CDR3: TGTGCCACCAGCAGCCTCACAGGGGTTGAGACCCAGTACTTC. Full variable domain (missing parts from reference TRBV15 and TRBJ2-5): DAMVIQNPRYQVTQFGKPVTLSCSQTLNHNVMYWYQQKSSQAPKLLFHYYDKDFNNEADTPDNFQSRRPNTSFCFLDIRSPGLGDTAMYLCATSSLTGVETQYFGPGTRLLVL.

This clone has just a few counts. J is TRBJ1-3 and V is TRBV5-1; 7 positions agree with TRBD1. V lost 3 bases, J lost 0 bases, and 3 bases stayed unmatched. Germline values: CDR1 SGHRS, CDR2 YFSETQ. This CDR3 comprises 15 residues. CDR3 sequence reads: CASSSSGGSGNTIYF. CDR3 DNA sequence: TGCGCCAGCAGCTCCTCAGGGGGCTCTGGAAACACCATATATTTT. Filled out from reference TRBV5-1 and TRBJ1-3, the complete variable domain reads KAGVTQTPRYLIKTRGQQVTLSCSPISGHRSVSWYQQTPGQGLQFLFEYFSETQRNKGNFPGRFSGRQFSNSRSEMNVSTLELGDSALYLCASSSSGGSGNTIYFGEGSWLTVV.

This clone was seen only once. The genes are TRBV7-9 and TRBJ2-6; TRBD2 matches at 7 bases. V was clipped by 3 bases and J by 3 bases; unmatched bases: 2. The CDR3 extends over 15 amino acids. Germline V CDR1 and CDR2: SEHNR, FQNEAQ (reference sequence). CDR3 amino acids: CASSLGGIGANVLTF. The DNA of the CDR3 is TGTGCCAGCAGCTTGGGAGGGATTGGGGCCAACGTCCTGACTTTC.

Concerning this clone: In the same sample, other DNA sequences code for this CDR3. This chain uses TRBV18 with TRBJ1-1; possibly TRBD1 for D (5 bases). The CDR3 spans 13 residues. Germline CDR1 KGHSH, CDR2 LQKENI. The V end was cut by 6 bases, the J end by 1 base, with 9 bases between. CDR3 residues: CASSQGQNTEAFF. For the CDR3, the DNA is TGTGCCAGCTCCCAAGGACAGAACACTGAAGCTTTCTTT.

This clone is a singleton in its sample. The rearrangement uses TRBV23-1 and TRBJ1-1; 8 bases map to TRBD1. Being an ORF, TRBV23-1 has a function that is uncertain. The V gene end was trimmed by 4 bases and the J gene end by 0 bases; junction bases not matched to a gene: 16. This CDR3 comprises 19 residues. The CDR3 DNA sequence: TGCGCCAGCAGTCCGTGGACAGGGTCGAGGCCGGGGATGAACACTGAAGCTTTCTTT. This translates into CASSPWTGSRPGMNTEAFF.